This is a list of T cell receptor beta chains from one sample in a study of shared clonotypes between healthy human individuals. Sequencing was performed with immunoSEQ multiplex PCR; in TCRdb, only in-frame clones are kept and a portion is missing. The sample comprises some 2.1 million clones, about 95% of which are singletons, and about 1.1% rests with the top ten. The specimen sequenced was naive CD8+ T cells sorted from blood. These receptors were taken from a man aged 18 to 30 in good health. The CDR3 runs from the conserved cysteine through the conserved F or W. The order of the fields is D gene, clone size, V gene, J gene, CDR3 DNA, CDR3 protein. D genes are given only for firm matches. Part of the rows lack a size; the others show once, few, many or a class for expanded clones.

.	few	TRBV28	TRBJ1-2	TGTGCCAGCAGTTTACCTGCCTATGGCTACACCTTC	CASSLPAYGYTF
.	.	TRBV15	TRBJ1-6	TGTGCCACCAGCGTTCCGGGTCAAGCAGATTCACCCCTCCACTTT	CATSVPGQADSPLHF
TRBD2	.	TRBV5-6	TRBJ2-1	TGTGCCAGCAGCCTGCGACTAGCGGGAGACCATGAGCAGTTCTTC	CASSLRLAGDHEQFF
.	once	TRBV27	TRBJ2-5	TGTGCCAGCAGTTTATTTGGGGGCCGAGAGACCCAGTACTTC	CASSLFGGRETQYF
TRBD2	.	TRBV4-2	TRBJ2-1	TGTGCCAGCAGCCTGATAGCGGGGGCCTACAATGAGCAGTTCTTC	CASSLIAGAYNEQFF
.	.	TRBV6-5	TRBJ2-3	TGTGCCAGCAGCTCCCACACGTTCGGCACAGATACGCAGTATTTT	CASSSHTFGTDTQYF
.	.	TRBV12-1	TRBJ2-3	TGTGCCAGCAGCCCTCCGCGATCGGATACGCAGTATTTT	CASSPPRSDTQYF
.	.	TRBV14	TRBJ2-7	TGTGCCAGCAGCCAAGCCACAGGGAACTCCTACGAGCAGTACTTC	CASSQATGNSYEQYF
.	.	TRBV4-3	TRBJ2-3	TGCGCCAGCAGCCAAGATAGATCACTAGGGGGGGGCACAGATACGCAGTATTTT	CASSQDRSLGGGTDTQYF
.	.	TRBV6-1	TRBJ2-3	TGTGCCAGCAGTGAATCGGCAGGGGTCACAGATACGCAGTATTTT	CASSESAGVTDTQYF
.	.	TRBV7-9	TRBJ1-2	TGTGCCAGCAGCTTAGAGGGAGCGGGTAACCACTATGGCTACACCTTC	CASSLEGAGNHYGYTF
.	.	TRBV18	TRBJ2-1	TGTGCCAGCTCACCACCCGCTGGAGTGGGTTACAATGAGCAGTTCTTC	CASSPPAGVGYNEQFF
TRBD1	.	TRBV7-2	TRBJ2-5	TGTGCCAGCAGCTTATGGGGGACAGGGGGCCTAGAGACCCAGTACTTC	CASSLWGTGGLETQYF
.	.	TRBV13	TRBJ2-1	TGTGCCAGCAGGGAAGGCCGGACTTCCCGCAGCTGGAATGAGCAGTTCTTC	CASREGRTSRSWNEQFF
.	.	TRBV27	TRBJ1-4	TGTGCCAGCAGTTTAATAGCCGCAACTAATGAAAAACTGTTTTTT	CASSLIAATNEKLFF
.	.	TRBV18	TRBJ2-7	TGTGCCAGCTCACCCGGGACACCATCCTACGAGCAGTACTTC	CASSPGTPSYEQYF
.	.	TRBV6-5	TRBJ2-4	TGTGCCAGCAGCCCCGGTATGGGCATTCAGTACTTC	CASSPGMGIQYF
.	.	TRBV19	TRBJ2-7	TGTGCCAGTAGTCCGGGGTTATCCTACGAGCAGTACTTC	CASSPGLSYEQYF
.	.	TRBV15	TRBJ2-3	TGTGCCACCAGCAGAGAAGGTCGGGGGTCCACAGATACGCAGTATTTT	CATSREGRGSTDTQYF
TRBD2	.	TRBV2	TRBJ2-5	TGTGCCAGCAGCCCCCCCGGGTCTAGCGGGTTACAAGAGACCCAGTACTTC	CASSPPGSSGLQETQYF
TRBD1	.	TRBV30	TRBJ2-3	TGTGCCTGGAGTGCGGTCAGGGGGCTGGATACGCAGTATTTT	CAWSAVRGLDTQYF
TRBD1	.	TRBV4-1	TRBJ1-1	TGCGCCAGCAGCCAAGTGGGACAGGGGACTGAAGCTTTCTTT	CASSQVGQGTEAFF
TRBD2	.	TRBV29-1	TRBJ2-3	TGCAGCGTCCCGGGAGCGGGAGGGACCACAGATACGCAGTATTTT	CSVPGAGGTTDTQYF
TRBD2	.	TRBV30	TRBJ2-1	TGTGCCTGGAGTGAAGTAGCGGGAGGGAATGAGCAGTTCTTC	CAWSEVAGGNEQFF
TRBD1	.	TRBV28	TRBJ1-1	TGTGCCAGCAGTTTAACCGGGACAGAGACTGAAGCTTTCTTT	CASSLTGTETEAFF
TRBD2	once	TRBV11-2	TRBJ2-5	TGTGCCAGCAGCTCCCCGGGGGGAGAGACCCAGTACTTC	CASSSPGGETQYF
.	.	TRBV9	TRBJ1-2	TGTGCCAGCAGTTCCGGCGGCAGCTATGGCTACACCTTC	CASSSGGSYGYTF
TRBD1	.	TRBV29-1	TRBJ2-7	TGCAGCGTTACGTCGGACAGGGTCTACGAGCAGTACTTC	CSVTSDRVYEQYF
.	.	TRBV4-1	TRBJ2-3	TGCGCCAGCAGCCAAAGGGGCTTTAGCACAGATACGCAGTATTTT	CASSQRGFSTDTQYF
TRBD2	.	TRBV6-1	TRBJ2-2	TGTGCCAGCAGTGAAGATGAAGGGGGTAGCGGGAGGCGGACCGGGGAGCTGTTTTTT	CASSEDEGGSGRRTGELFF
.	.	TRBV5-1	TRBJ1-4	TGCGCCAGCAGCTTGTCGGGGCCAGACCGAAAACTGTTTTTT	CASSLSGPDRKLFF
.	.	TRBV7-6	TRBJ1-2	TGTGCCAGCAGCCCTGGAGAGGGCTATGGCTACACCTTC	CASSPGEGYGYTF
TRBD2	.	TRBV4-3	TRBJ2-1	TGCGCCAGCAGCCAAGGTATCCAGCGGGAGGGCGGAAGGCAGTTCTTC	CASSQGIQREGGRQFF
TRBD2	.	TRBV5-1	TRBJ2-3	TGCGCCAGCAGCCCTTCGGTCCTAGCGGGAGTCGCGCACGGCACAGATACGCAGTATTTT	CASSPSVLAGVAHGTDTQYF
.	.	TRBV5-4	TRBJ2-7	TGTGCCAGCAGCCCTCCGGAGGGGGCCTACGAGCAGTACTTC	CASSPPEGAYEQYF
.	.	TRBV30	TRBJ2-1	TGTGCCTGGAGTGTAACGGGAGTCAATGAGCAGTTCTTC	CAWSVTGVNEQFF
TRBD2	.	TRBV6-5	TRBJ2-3	TGTGCCAGCAGTTACTACGCGGGGGCAGATACGCAGTATTTT	CASSYYAGADTQYF
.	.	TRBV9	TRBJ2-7	TGTGCCAGCAGCGTAGGGGTTTGGGACGAGCAGTACTTC	CASSVGVWDEQYF
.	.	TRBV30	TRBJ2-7	TGTGCCTGTCCTAAAATCGTGGGGGCTGGCTACGAGCAGTACTTC	CACPKIVGAGYEQYF
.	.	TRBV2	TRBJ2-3	TGTGCCAGCAGTGACCCAAGCCAATCTAGCACAGATACGCAGTATTTT	CASSDPSQSSTDTQYF
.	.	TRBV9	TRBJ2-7	TGTGCCAGCAGCGTAGGAGGTTACACCTACGAGCAGTACTTC	CASSVGGYTYEQYF
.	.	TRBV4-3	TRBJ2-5	TGCGCCAGCAGCCAAGAGAGGGGGAGCGGTGAGACCCAGTACTTC	CASSQERGSGETQYF
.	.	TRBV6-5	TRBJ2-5	TGTGCCAGCAGTTACTCTCAGACCCAGTACTTC	CASSYSQTQYF
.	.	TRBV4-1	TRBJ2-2	TGCGCCAGCAGCCCCTATAACGAGAACACCGGGGAGCTGTTTTTT	CASSPYNENTGELFF
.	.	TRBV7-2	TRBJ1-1	TGTGCCAGCAGCCCCTTCGGTGGTGACTTCATGAACACTGAAGCTTTCTTT	CASSPFGGDFMNTEAFF
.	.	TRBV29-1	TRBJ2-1	TGCAGCGTTGAAGCTGGCGCTACCTACAATGAGCAGTTCTTC	CSVEAGATYNEQFF
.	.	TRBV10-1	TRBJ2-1	TGCGCCAGCAGTGAGGGGGGAGTTGGGGACAATGAGCAGTTCTTC	CASSEGGVGDNEQFF
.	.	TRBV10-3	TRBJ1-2	TGTGCCATCAGCCCGGACTGGAACTATGGCTACACCTTC	CAISPDWNYGYTF
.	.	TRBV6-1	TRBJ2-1	TGTGCCAGCAGTGAACTCAGGGGAACCTACAATGAGCAGTTCTTC	CASSELRGTYNEQFF
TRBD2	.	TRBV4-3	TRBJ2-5	TGCGCCAGCAGCCAAGAGATAGCGGGAGGGCAAGAGACCCAGTACTTC	CASSQEIAGGQETQYF
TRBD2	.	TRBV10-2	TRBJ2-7	TGCGCCAGCAGTGATGTTCCTCACGCGACTAGCGGGACCTTCTACGAGCAGTACTTC	CASSDVPHATSGTFYEQYF
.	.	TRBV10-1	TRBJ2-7	TGCGCCGCCACAACAGGGTTTCAATCCTACGAGCAGTACTTC	CAATTGFQSYEQYF
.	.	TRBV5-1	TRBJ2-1	TGCGCCAGCAGCTTGGCGGGACTCCACTACAATGAGCAGTTCTTC	CASSLAGLHYNEQFF
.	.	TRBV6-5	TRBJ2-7	TGTGCCAGCAGTTACTACCTTCCCTATTCTAATTACGAGCAGTACTTC	CASSYYLPYSNYEQYF
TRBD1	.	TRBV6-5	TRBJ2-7	TGTGCCAGCAGCCCGGGACAGGGGTTCGAGCAGTACTTC	CASSPGQGFEQYF
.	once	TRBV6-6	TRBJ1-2	TGTGCCAGCAGTTCCCAGCGACGAGAGCCTAACTATGGCTACACCTTC	CASSSQRREPNYGYTF
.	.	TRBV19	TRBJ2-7	TGTGCCAGTAGTATAGGGCCAGTCTCCTACGAGCAGTACTTC	CASSIGPVSYEQYF
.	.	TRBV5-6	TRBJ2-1	TGTGCCAGCAGCTTACGAGTCTTCAGCTCCTACAATGAGCAGTTCTTC	CASSLRVFSSYNEQFF
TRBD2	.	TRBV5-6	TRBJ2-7	TGTGCCAGCAGCTTGTATACTAGCGGCAGCTCCTACGAGCAGTACTTC	CASSLYTSGSSYEQYF
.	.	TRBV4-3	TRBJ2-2	TGCGCCAGCGAAGAGGCCGGGGAGCTGTTTTTT	CASEEAGELFF